This T cell receptor (beta chain) is from a study of cytomegalovirus exposure and HLA in healthy donors. Comment on this clone: The antigen remains undetermined.

The trim removed 5 bases at V and 12 bases at J, leaving 4 bases unmatched. The V gene's germline CDR1 is SEHNR and CDR2 FQNEAQ (reference sequence). The CDR3 has 13 residues. At collection, donors were nominally healthy, but unrecorded immune exposures were probable. This PCR relied on a set of 60 Vbeta primers and 13 Jbeta primers. The protocol was immunoSEQ multiplex PCR, while the TCRdb copy is restricted to in-frame clones and leaves out a portion. The repertoire includes about 160,000 clones, around 85% of them detected once, and 1% sits in the top ten. Study outcomes and limitations: Rare TCR sequences dominated, though some public TCRs recurred in many donors.

Sequencing was done on a sample of PBMCs. V usage is TRBV7-9 and J usage is TRBJ2-1; TRBD2 agrees at 13 bases. The clonotype was recovered from a boy aged 2-15 years in good health and CMV-seronegative. This chain's CDR3 is CASSMGLAGRQFF. The DNA of the CDR3 is TGTGCCAGCAGCATGGGACTAGCGGGAAGGCAGTTCTTC.